The source of this T cell receptor beta chain is a study of cytomegalovirus exposure and HLA in healthy donors. Findings and caveats of the study: It has been reported that TCR beta sequences accurately predicted the HLA-A and HLA-B alleles of most subjects. Later on, an analysis tied approximately 17,000 TCR beta sequences to HLA alleles at 0.05 false discovery rate. Relative to the approximately 680-donor mean, N-insertions were reportedly fewer in an Asian-associated ancestry cluster in a later analysis. There were 150 to 200 TCR beta chains listed as cytomegalovirus-associated.

13 Jbeta primers and 60 Vbeta primers were used for the PCR. Sequenced by immunoSEQ multiplex PCR; TCRdb stores in-frame clones only, minus some. The sample shows fewer than 75,000 clones, 60% to 85% of them seen only once. Germline V gene sequence: CDR1 SGHRS, CDR2 YFSETQ. V was trimmed by 6 bases and J by 5 bases, leaving 11 bases between them. The CDR3 is 12 amino acids. Comments on this clone: What it recognizes is unknown.

Sequenced: PBMCs. The V call is TRBV5-1, the J call TRBJ2-5; possibly TRBD2 for D (6 bases). This TCR came from a man in his 70s in good health and CMV-seronegative. The CDR3 nucleotides are TGCGCCAGCAACACTGGGGGGGAGACCCAGTACTTC. It yields the protein CASNTGGETQYF. The entire variable domain, with the rest obtained from reference TRBV5-1 and TRBJ2-5, is as follows: KAGVTQTPRYLIKTRGQQVTLSCSPISGHRSVSWYQQTPGQGLQFLFEYFSETQRNKGNFPGRFSGRQFSNSRSEMNVSTLELGDSALYLCASNTGGETQYFGPGTRLLVL.